This T cell receptor beta chain was sequenced during a study of Graves' ophthalmopathy and Graves' hyperthyroidism. Overall study: No ophthalmopathy within 18 months of follow-up signified stable hyperthyroidism.

Amplifying from RNA transcripts, the study obtained TCR beta CDR3 regions. The library came from an HTBI-primed first-round RT-PCR and a second-round multiplex PCR. TCRdb fed the multiplex PCR reads into MiXCR, producing one record per CDR3 protein. Of a few hundred thousand distinct CDR3 sequences listed, about 35% are singletons. The ends were cut back, 1 base at V and 1 base at J, with 11 bases in the middle. This CDR3 has 14 amino acids. Germline-derived CDR1 and CDR2 are GTSNPN and SVGIG (reference sequence). Pregnancy or lactation, uncontrolled infections and other autoimmune diseases were grounds for excluding patients.

This sequence was found in an adult man with Graves' hyperthyroidism. The sequenced sample consisted of peripheral blood or thyroid tissue (not recorded which). J is TRBJ2-7 and V is TRBV30; the D is unclear. CDR3 in amino acids: CAWSEPALSYEQYF. The CDR3 bases are TGTGCCTGGAGTGAGCCAGCCCTTTCCTACGAGCAGTACTTC. Supplemented by reference TRBV30 and TRBJ2-7, the full variable domain reads SQTIHQWPATLVQPVGSPLSLECTVEGTSNPNLYWYRQAAGRGLQLLFYSVGIGQISSEVPQNLSASRPQDRQFILSSKKLLLSDSGFYLCAWSEPALSYEQYFGPGTRLTVT.